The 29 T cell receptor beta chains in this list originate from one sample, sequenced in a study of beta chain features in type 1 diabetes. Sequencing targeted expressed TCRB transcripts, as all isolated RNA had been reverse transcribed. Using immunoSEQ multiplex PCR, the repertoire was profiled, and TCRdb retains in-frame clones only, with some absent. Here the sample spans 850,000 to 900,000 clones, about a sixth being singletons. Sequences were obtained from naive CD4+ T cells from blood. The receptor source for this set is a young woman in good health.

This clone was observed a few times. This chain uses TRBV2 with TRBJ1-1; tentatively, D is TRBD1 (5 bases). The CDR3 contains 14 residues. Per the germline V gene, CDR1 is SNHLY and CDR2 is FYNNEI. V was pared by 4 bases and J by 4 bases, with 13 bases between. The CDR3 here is CASSGGRFGTEAFF. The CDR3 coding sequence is TGTGCCAGCAGTGGGGGCAGGTTCGGCACTGAAGCTTTCTTT.

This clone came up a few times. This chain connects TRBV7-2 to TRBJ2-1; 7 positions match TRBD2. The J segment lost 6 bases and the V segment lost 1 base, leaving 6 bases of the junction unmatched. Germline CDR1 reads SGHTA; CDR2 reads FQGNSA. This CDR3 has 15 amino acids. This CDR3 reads CASSLVATSSNEQFF. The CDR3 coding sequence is TGTGCCAGCAGCTTAGTCGCGACTAGCAGCAATGAGCAGTTCTTC. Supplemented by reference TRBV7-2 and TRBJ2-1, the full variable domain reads GAGVSQSPSNKVTEKGKDVELRCDPISGHTALYWYRQSLGQGLEFLIYFQGNSAPDKSGLPSDRFSAERTGGSVSTLTIQRTQQEDSAVYLCASSLVATSSNEQFFGPGTRLTVL.

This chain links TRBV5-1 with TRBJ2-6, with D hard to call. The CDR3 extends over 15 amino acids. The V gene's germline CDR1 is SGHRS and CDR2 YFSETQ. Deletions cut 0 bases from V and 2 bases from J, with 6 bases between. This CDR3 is CASSLGNPGANVLTF. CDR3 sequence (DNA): TGCGCCAGCAGCTTGGGGAATCCTGGGGCCAACGTCCTGACTTTC.

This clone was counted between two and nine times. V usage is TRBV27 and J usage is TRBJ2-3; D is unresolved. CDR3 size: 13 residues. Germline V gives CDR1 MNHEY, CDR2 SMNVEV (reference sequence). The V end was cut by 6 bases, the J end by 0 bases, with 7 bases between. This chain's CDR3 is CASRVISTDTQYF. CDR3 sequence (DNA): TGTGCCAGCAGAGTGATTAGCACAGATACGCAGTATTTT.

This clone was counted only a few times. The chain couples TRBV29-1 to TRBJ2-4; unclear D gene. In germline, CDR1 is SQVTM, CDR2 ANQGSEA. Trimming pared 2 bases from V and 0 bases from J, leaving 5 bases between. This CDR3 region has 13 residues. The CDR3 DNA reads TGCAGCGTTGAACCTCGAGCCAAAAACATTCAGTACTTC. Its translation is CSVEPRAKNIQYF.

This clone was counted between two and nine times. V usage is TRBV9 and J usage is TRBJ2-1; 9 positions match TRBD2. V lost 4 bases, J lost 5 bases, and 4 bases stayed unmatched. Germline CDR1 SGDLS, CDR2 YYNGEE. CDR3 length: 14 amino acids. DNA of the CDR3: TGTGCCAGCAGCTTCCGACTAGCGGACAATGAGCAGTTCTTC. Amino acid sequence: CASSFRLADNEQFF. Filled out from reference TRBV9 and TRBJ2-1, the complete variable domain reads DSGVTQTPKHLITATGQRVTLRCSPRSGDLSVYWYQQSLDQGLQFLIQYYNGEERAKGNILERFSAQQFPDLHSELNLSSLELGDSALYFCASSFRLADNEQFFGPGTRLTVL.

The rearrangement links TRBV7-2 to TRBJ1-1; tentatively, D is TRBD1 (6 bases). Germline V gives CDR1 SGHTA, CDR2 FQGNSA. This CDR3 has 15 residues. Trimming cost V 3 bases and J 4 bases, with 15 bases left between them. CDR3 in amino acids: CASSFSLTGSTEAFF. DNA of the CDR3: TGTGCCAGCAGCTTCTCACTAACAGGGAGCACTGAAGCTTTCTTT.

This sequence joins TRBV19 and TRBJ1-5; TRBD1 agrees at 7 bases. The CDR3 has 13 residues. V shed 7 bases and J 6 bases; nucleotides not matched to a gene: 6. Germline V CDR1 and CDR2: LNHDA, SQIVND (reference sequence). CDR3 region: CASNQGGFQPQHF. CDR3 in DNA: TGTGCCAGTAATCAGGGGGGGTTTCAGCCCCAGCATTTT.

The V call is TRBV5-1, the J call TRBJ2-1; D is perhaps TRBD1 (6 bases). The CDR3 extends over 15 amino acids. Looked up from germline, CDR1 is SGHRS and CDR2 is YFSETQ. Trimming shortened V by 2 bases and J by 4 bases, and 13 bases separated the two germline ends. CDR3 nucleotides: TGCGCCAGCAGCTTCCAACAGGGATCGTACAATGAGCAGTTCTTC. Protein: CASSFQQGSYNEQFF. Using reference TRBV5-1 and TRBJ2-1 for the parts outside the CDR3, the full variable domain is KAGVTQTPRYLIKTRGQQVTLSCSPISGHRSVSWYQQTPGQGLQFLFEYFSETQRNKGNFPGRFSGRQFSNSRSEMNVSTLELGDSALYLCASSFQQGSYNEQFFGPGTRLTVL.

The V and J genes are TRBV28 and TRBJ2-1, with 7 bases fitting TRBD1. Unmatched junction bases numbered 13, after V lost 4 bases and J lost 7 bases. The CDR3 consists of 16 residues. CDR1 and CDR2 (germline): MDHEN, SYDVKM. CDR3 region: CASSSTTSGTANEQFF. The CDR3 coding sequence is TGTGCCAGCAGTTCGACGACCTCCGGGACAGCGAATGAGCAGTTCTTC.

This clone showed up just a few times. The DNA of the CDR3 is TGTGCCATCAGTGGGGGAGGGCTCGACGAGCAGTACTTC. Its protein product is CAISGGGLDEQYF. The rearrangement uses TRBV10-3 and TRBJ2-7; 7 bases agree with TRBD2. Trimming removed 4 bases from V and 5 bases from J; junction bases left unmatched: 5. The germline V gene has CDR1 ENHRY and CDR2 SYGVKD. The CDR3 runs 13 residues.

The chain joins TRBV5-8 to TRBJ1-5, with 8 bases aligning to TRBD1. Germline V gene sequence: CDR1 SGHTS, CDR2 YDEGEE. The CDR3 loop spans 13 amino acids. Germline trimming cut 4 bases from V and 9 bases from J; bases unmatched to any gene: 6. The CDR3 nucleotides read TGTGCCAGCAGCGGACAGGGTCAATCGCCCCAGCATTTT. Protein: CASSGQGQSPQHF.

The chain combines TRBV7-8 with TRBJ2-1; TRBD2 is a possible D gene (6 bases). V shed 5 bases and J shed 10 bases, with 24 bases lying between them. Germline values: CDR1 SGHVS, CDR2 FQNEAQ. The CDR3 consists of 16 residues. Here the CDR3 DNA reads TGTGCCAGCAGCCCCCCGGGTAGCGGAGGCCTGGGCGAGCAGTTCTTC. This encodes CASSPPGSGGLGEQFF. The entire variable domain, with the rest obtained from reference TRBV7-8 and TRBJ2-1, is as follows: GAGVSQSPRYKVAKRGQDVALRCDPISGHVSLFWYQQALGQGPEFLTYFQNEAQLDKSGLPSDRFFAERPEGSVSTLKIQRTQQEDSAVYLCASSPPGSGGLGEQFFGPGTRLTVL.

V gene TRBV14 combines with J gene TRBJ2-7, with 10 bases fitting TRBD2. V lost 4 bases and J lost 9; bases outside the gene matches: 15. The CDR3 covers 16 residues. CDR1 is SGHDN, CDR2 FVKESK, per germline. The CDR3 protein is CASSPDLGLAVRRQYF. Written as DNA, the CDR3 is TGTGCCAGCAGCCCCGACCTCGGACTAGCGGTGAGGCGGCAGTACTTC.

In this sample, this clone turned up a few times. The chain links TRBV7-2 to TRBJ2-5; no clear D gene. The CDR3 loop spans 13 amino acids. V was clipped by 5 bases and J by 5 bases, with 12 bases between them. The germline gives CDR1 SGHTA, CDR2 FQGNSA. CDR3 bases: TGTGCCAGCAGCGAGGCGGTAGGCGAGACCCAGTACTTC. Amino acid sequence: CASSEAVGETQYF.

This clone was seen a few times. CDR3 residues: CASSYGLGFQAFF. CDR3 DNA sequence: TGTGCCAGCAGCTACGGCCTGGGTTTCCAAGCTTTCTTT. The rearrangement joins TRBV7-9 to TRBJ1-1, with D unclear. V lost 4 bases and J lost 9, with 15 bases in between. CDR1 is SEHNR, CDR2 FQNEAQ, per germline (reference sequence). The CDR3 loop spans 13 amino acids.

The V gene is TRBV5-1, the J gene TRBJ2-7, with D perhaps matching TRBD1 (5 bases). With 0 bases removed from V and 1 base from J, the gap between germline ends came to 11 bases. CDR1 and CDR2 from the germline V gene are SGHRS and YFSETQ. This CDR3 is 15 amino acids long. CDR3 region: CASSLGDRQSYEQYF. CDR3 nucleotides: TGCGCCAGCAGCTTGGGTGACAGACAATCCTACGAGCAGTACTTC. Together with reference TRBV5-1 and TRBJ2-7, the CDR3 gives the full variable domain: KAGVTQTPRYLIKTRGQQVTLSCSPISGHRSVSWYQQTPGQGLQFLFEYFSETQRNKGNFPGRFSGRQFSNSRSEMNVSTLELGDSALYLCASSLGDRQSYEQYFGPGTRLTVT.

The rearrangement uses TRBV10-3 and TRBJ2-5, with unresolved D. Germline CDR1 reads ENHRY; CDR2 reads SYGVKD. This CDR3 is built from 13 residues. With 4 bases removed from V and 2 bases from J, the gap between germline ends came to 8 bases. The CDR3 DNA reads TGTGCCATCAGTGTCCACGGACAAGAGACCCAGTACTTC. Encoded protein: CAISVHGQETQYF.

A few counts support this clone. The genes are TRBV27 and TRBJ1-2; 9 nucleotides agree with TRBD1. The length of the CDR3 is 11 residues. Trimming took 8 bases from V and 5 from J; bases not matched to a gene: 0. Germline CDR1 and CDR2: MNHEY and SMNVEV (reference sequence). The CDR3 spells CASGTGYGYTF. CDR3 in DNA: TGTGCCAGCGGGACAGGGTATGGCTACACCTTC.

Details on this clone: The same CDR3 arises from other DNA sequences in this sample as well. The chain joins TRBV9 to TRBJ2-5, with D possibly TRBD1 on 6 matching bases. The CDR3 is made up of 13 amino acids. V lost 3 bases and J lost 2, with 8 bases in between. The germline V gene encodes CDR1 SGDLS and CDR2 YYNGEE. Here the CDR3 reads CASSGGQQETQYF. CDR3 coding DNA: TGTGCCAGCAGCGGCGGACAGCAAGAGACCCAGTACTTC.

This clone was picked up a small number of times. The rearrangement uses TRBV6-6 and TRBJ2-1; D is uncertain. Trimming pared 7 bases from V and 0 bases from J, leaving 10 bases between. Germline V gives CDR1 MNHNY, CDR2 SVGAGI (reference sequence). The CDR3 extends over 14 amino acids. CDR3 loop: CASTAASSYNEQFF. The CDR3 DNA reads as TGTGCCAGCACGGCGGCATCCTCCTACAATGAGCAGTTCTTC.

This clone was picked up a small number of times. In DNA form, the CDR3 reads TGTGCCAGCAGTTACACTAGGTTTGCCCAGGATACGCAGTATTTT. Translated, it gives CASSYTRFAQDTQYF. The chain is built from TRBV6-5 and TRBJ2-3, with a weak D call TRBD2 (5 bases). The CDR3 is 15 amino acids. Per the germline V gene, CDR1 is MNHEY and CDR2 is SVGAGI. Deletions cut 2 bases from V and 6 bases from J, with 15 bases between.

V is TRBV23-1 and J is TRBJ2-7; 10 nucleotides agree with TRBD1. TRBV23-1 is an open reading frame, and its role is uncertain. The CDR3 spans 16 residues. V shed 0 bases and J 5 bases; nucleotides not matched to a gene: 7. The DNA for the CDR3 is TGCGCCAGCAGTCAATCGGGGACAGGGGCGGGGGACGAGCAGTACTTC. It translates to CASSQSGTGAGDEQYF.

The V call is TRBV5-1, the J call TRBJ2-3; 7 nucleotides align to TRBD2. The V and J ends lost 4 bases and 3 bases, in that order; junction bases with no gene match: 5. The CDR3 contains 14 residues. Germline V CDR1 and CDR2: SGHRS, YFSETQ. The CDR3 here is CASSPIAGTDTQYF. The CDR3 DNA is TGCGCCAGCAGCCCAATAGCGGGTACAGATACGCAGTATTTT.

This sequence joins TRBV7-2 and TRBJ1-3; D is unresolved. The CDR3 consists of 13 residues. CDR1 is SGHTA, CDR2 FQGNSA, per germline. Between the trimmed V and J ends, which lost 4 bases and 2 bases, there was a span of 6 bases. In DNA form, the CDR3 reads TGTGCCAGCAGCTCCACGACTGGAAACACCATATATTTT. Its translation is CASSSTTGNTIYF.

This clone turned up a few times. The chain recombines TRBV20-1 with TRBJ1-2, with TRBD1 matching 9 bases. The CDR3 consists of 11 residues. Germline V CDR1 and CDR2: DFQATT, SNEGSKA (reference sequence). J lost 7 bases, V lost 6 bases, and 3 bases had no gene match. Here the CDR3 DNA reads TGCAGTGCGGGACAGGGTTCTGGCTACACCTTC. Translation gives CSAGQGSGYTF.

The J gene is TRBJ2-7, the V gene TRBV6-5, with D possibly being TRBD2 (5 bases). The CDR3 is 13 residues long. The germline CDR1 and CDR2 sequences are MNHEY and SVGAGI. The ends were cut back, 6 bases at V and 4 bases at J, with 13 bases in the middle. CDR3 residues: CASSRSRGYEQYF. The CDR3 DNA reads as TGTGCCAGCAGCCGATCTCGGGGATACGAGCAGTACTTC.

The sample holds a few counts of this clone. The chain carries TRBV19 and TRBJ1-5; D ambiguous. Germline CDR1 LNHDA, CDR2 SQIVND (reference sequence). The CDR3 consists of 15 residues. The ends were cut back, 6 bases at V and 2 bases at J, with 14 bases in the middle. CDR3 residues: CASRSLVAGNQPQHF. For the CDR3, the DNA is TGTGCCAGTAGAAGTTTGGTAGCGGGCAATCAGCCCCAGCATTTT.

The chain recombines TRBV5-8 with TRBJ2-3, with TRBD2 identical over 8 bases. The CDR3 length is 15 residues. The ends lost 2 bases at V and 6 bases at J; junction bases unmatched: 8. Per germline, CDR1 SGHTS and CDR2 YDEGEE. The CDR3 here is CASSFGGRFSDTQYF. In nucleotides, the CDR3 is TGTGCCAGCAGCTTCGGCGGGAGGTTCTCCGATACGCAGTATTTT.